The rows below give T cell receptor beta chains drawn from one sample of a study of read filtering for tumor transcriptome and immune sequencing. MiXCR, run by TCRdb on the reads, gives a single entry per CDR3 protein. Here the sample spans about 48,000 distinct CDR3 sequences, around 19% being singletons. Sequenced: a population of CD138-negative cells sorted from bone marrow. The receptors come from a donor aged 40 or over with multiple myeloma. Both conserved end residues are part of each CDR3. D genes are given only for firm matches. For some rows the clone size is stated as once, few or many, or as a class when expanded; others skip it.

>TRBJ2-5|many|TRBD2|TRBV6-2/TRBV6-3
TGTGCCAGCACATCGGGGGGAGGCCGAGAGACCCAGTACTTC
CASTSGGGRETQYF
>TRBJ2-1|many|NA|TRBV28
TGTGCCAGCAGTCTTTCAATGCCCGGGATATACAATGAGCAGTTCTTC
CASSLSMPGIYNEQFF
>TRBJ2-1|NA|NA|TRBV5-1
TGCGCCAGCAGCAAACAGGGTAGCTACAATGAGCAGTTCTTC
CASSKQGSYNEQFF
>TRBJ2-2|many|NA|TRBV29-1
TGCAGCGTTGAAAAGGGGCAGGGACGTACCGGGGAGCTGTTTTTT
CSVEKGQGRTGELFF
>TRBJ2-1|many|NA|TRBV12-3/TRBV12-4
TGTGCCAGCAGTTCCTATTTTGAGCAGTTCTTC
CASSSYFEQFF
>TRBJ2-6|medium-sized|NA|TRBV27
TGTGCCAGCAGAAGAGTCACAGGGTTCACTGGGGCCAACGTCCTGACTTTC
CASRRVTGFTGANVLTF
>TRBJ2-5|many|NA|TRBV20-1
TGCAGTGCTAGAGCAGATGGGCGTAGCGGATGGCAAGAGACCCAGTACTTC
CSARADGRSGWQETQYF
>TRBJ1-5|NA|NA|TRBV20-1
TGCAGTGCTTCTAACAGCAACAATCAGCCCCAGCATTTT
CSASNSNNQPQHF
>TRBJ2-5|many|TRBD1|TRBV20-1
TGCAGTGCCTTACCGGCCGGGACAGGGGAAGAGACCCAGTACTTC
CSALPAGTGEETQYF
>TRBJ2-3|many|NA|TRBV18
TGTGCCAGCTCAAGATTAACACGGTCCGAATCTAGCACAGATACGCAGTATTTT
CASSRLTRSESSTDTQYF
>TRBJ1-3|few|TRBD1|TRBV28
TGTGCCAGCAGTCCCGTTCCGGGACAGGGACCTTCTGGAAACACCATATATTTT
CASSPVPGQGPSGNTIYF
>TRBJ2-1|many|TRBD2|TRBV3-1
TGTGCCAGCAGACGACTAGCGTCGAGCAATGAGCAGTTCTTC
CASRRLASSNEQFF
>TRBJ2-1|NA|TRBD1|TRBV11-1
TGTGCCAGCAGCTCTGACAGGGACGAGCAGTTCTTC
CASSSDRDEQFF
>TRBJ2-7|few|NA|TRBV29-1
TGCAGCGTTGAAGTAAAAGGGGAGCAGTACTTC
CSVEVKGEQYF
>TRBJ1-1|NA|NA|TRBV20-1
TGCAGTGCTCCAAGGGTAGGGTGGACTGAAGCTTTCTTT
CSAPRVGWTEAFF
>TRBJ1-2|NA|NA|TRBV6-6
TGTGCCAGCAGCCGGGGACTCTTAAACTATGGCTACACCTTC
CASSRGLLNYGYTF
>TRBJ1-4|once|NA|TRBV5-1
TGCACCAGCAGCTCTGGCCGGGGTCTGGAAAAACTGTTTTTT
CTSSSGRGLEKLFF
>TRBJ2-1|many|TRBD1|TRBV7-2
TGTGCCAGCAGTTCGGACAGGGGTACGTACAATGAGCAGTTCTTC
CASSSDRGTYNEQFF
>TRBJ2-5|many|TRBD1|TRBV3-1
TGTGCCAGCAGCGGACGACAGGGGTCCCGAGAGACCCAGTACTTC
CASSGRQGSRETQYF
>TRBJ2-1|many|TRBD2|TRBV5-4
TGTGCCAGCATCCCGACGGGGGGGGTCTACAATGAGCAGTTCTTC
CASIPTGGVYNEQFF
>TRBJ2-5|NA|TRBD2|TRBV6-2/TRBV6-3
TGTGCCAGCTTTCGGAGCGGGAGTTTAGAGACCCAGTACTTC
CASFRSGSLETQYF
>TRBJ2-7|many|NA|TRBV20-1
TGCAGTGCTAGCAGAGGGGGAAGCCTCAACGAGCAGTACTTC
CSASRGGSLNEQYF